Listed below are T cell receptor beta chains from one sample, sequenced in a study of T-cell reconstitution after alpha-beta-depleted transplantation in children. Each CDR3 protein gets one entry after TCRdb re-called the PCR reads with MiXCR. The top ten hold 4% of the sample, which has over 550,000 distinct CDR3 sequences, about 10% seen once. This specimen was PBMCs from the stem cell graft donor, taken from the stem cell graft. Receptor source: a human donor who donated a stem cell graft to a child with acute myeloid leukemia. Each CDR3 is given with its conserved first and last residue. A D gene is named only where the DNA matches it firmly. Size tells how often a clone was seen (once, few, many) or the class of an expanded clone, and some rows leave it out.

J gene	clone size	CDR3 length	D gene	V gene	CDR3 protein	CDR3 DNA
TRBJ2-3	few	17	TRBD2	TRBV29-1	CSVEDLAGARIADTQYF	TGCAGCGTTGAAGACCTAGCGGGAGCTAGGATTGCAGATACGCAGTATTTT
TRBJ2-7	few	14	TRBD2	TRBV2	CASNWLREGLEQYF	TGTGCCAGCAATTGGTTGCGGGAGGGCCTCGAGCAGTACTTC
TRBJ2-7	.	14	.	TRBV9	CASSYVPSLTEQYF	TGTGCCAGCAGCTATGTCCCCTCCCTCACCGAGCAGTACTTC
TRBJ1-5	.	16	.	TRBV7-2	CASSLDRGGGNQPQHF	TGTGCCAGCAGCTTAGATCGGGGTGGAGGGAATCAGCCCCAGCATTTT
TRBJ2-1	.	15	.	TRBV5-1	CASSVGLHPGNEQFF	TGCGCCAGCAGCGTGGGACTCCACCCGGGGAATGAGCAGTTCTTC
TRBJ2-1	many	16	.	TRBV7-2	CASSLAIGGGYNEQFF	TGTGCCAGCAGCTTAGCGATCGGAGGGGGCTACAATGAGCAGTTCTTC
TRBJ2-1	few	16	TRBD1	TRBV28	CASSLSLRGLRGEQFF	TGTGCCAGCAGTTTATCTTTAAGGGGGCTTCGGGGTGAGCAGTTCTTC
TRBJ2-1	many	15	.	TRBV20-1	CSALDTVAAYNEQFF	TGCAGTGCTTTAGATACCGTAGCGGCCTACAATGAGCAGTTCTTC
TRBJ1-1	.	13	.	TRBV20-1	CSAARTVNTEAFF	TGCAGTGCCGCCCGGACGGTGAACACTGAAGCTTTCTTT
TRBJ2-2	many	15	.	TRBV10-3	CAISDPGTGTGELFF	TGTGCCATCAGTGACCCTGGGACGGGGACCGGGGAGCTGTTTTTT
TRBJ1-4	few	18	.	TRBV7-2	CASRGLSGRTGTNEKLFF	TGTGCCAGCAGGGGCCTTTCGGGGAGGACGGGAACTAATGAAAAACTGTTTTTT
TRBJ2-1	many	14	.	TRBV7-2	CASSFGGTYNEQFF	TGTGCCAGCAGCTTCGGGGGTACCTACAATGAGCAGTTCTTC
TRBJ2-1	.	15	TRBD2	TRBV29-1	CSVDGAGGGGMGQFF	TGCAGCGTTGATGGGGCGGGAGGTGGCGGGATGGGGCAGTTCTTC
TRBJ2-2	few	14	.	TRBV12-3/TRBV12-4	CASSLYRFTGELFF	TGTGCCAGCAGTTTATACCGATTTACCGGGGAGCTGTTTTTT
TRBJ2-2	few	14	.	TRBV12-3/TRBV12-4	CASCREGDTGELFF	TGTGCCAGCTGTAGAGAGGGGGACACCGGGGAGCTGTTTTTT
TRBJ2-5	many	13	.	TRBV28	CASSLSREETQYF	TGTGCCAGCAGTTTATCGAGGGAAGAGACCCAGTACTTC
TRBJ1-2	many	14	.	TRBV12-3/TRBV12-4	CASSLTGQNYGYTF	TGTGCCAGCAGTTTAACGGGGCAGAACTATGGCTACACCTTC
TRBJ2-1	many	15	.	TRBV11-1	CASSPLSRPYNEQFF	TGTGCCAGCAGCCCCCTATCGAGGCCTTACAATGAGCAGTTCTTC
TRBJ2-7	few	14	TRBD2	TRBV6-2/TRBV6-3	CASSAGLAGYEQYF	TGTGCCAGCAGTGCGGGACTAGCGGGCTACGAGCAGTACTTC
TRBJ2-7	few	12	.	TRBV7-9	CASSQSLDEQYF	TGTGCCAGCAGCCAAAGTCTAGACGAGCAGTACTTC
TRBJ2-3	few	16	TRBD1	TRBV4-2	CASSPGTGIITDTQYF	TGTGCCAGCAGCCCTGGGACAGGGATTATCACAGATACGCAGTATTTT
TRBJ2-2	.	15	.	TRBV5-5	CASSPRVERGGELFF	TGTGCCAGCAGCCCCCGGGTTGAGAGAGGCGGGGAGCTGTTTTTT
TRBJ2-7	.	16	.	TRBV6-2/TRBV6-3	CASSQRGGQAYLQQYF	TGTGCCAGCAGTCAAAGGGGGGGACAGGCGTACCTCCAGCAGTACTTC
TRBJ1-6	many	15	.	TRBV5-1	CASSRGLSYNSPLHF	TGCGCCAGCAGCCGGGGATTGTCCTATAATTCACCCCTCCACTTT
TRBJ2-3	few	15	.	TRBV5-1	CASSLWGLATDTQYF	TGCGCCAGCAGCTTATGGGGCCTGGCCACAGATACGCAGTATTTT
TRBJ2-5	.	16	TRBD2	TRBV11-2	CASSHTSGRFQETQYF	TGTGCCAGCAGCCATACTAGCGGGAGGTTCCAAGAGACCCAGTACTTC
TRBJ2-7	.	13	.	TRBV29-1	CSVVVGRGYEQYF	TGCAGCGTTGTGGTGGGCAGGGGATACGAGCAGTACTTC
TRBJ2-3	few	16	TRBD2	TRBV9	CASSGGLAGSADTQYF	TGTGCCAGCAGCGGGGGACTAGCGGGATCAGCAGATACGCAGTATTTT